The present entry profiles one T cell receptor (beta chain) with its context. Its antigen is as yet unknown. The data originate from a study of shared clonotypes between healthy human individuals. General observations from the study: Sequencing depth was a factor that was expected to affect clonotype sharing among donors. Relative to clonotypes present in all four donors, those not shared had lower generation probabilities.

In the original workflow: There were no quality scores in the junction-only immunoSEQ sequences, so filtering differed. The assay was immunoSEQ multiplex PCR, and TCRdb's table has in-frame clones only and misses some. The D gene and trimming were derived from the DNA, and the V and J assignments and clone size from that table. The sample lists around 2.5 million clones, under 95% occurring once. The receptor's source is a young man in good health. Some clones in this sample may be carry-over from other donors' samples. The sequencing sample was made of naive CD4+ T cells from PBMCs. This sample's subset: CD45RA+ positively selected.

The DNA of the CDR3 is TGTGCCAGCTCACCACTTGGGACCGCCGCTTCGCCCCAGCATTTT. Translating gives CASSPLGTAASPQHF. The chain carries TRBV18 and TRBJ1-5; D possibly corresponds to TRBD1 (5 bases). The V gene's germline CDR1 is KGHSH and CDR2 LQKENI. V was cut by 1 base and J by 9 bases, with 16 bases left in between. The CDR3 contains 15 residues.